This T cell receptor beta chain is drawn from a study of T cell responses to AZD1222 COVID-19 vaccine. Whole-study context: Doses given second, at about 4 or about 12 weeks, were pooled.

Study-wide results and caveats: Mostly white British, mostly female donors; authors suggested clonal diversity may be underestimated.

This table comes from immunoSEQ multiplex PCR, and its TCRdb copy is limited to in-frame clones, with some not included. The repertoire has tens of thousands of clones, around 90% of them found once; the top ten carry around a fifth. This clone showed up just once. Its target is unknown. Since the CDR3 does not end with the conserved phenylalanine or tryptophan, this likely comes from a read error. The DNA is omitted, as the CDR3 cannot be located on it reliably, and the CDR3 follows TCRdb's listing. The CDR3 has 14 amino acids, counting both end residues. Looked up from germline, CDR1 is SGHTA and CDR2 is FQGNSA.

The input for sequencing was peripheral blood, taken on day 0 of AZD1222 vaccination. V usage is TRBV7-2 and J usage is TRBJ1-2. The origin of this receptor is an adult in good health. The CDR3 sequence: CASSLDGTTHQDFY.